The T cell receptor (beta chain) described here comes from a study of T cell changes during pregnancy in multiple sclerosis. Repertoires were generated with immunoSEQ multiplex PCR, while TCRdb's copy carries only in-frame clones and drops some. The repertoire holds about 40,000 clones, with over 80% as singletons. Germline V gene lookup returns CDR1 SGHVS and CDR2 FNYEAQ. CDR3 length equals 16 residues. Trimming cost V 1 base and J 4 bases; bases outside gene matches: 8. This TCR derives from a female donor with multiple sclerosis, enrolled in a pregnancy study. The material was CD4+ T cells from peripheral blood mononuclear cells, obtained before pregnancy. The chain is built from TRBV7-6 and TRBJ1-2; 8 bases agree with TRBD1. The CDR3 loop reads CASSLVSGGKGYGYTF. For the CDR3, the DNA is TGTGCCAGCAGCTTAGTGTCAGGGGGCAAGGGCTATGGCTACACCTTC.